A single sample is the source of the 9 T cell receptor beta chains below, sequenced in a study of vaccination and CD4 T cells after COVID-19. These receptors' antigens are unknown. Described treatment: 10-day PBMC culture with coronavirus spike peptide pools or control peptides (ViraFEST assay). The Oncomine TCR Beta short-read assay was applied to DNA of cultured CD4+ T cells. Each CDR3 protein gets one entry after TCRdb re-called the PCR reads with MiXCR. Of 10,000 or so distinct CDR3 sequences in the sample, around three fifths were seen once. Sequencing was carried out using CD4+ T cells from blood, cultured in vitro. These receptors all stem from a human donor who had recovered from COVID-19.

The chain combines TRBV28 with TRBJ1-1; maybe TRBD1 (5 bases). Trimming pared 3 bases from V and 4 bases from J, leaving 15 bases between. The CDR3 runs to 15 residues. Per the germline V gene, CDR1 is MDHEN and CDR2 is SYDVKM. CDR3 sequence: CASSLSAGRGTEAFF. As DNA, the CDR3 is TGTGCCAGCAGTTTGTCGGCAGGGAGGGGCACTGAAGCTTTCTTT.

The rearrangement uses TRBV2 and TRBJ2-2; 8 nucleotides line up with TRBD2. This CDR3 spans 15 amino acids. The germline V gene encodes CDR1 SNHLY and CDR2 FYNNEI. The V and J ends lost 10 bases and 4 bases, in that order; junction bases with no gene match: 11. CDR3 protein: CATGRGEAGTGELFF. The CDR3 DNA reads TGTGCCACCGGGAGGGGGGAGGCCGGCACCGGGGAGCTGTTTTTT.

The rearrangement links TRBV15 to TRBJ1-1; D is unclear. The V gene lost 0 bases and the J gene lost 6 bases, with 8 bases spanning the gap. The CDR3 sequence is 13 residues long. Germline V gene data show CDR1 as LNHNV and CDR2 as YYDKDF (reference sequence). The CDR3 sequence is CATSRDHRAEAFF. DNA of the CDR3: TGTGCCACCAGCAGAGATCATAGGGCTGAAGCTTTCTTT.

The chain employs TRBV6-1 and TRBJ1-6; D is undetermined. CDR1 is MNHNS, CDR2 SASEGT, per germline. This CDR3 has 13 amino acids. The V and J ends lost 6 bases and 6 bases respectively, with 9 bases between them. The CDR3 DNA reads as TGTGCCAGCAGGAGGGAGGGTAATTCACCCCTCCACTTT. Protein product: CASRREGNSPLHF.

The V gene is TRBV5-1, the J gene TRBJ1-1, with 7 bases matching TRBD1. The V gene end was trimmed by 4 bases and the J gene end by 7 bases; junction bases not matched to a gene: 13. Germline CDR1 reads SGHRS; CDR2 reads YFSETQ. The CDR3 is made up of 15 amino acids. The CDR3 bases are TGCGCCAGCAGCCTGACCCCGACAGGGTGGGATGAAGCTTTCTTT. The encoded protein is CASSLTPTGWDEAFF.

The CDR3 DNA reads as TGCGCCAGCAGCTTGGGGACGGGTACAGATACGCAGTATTTT. This translates into CASSLGTGTDTQYF. This chain uses TRBV5-1 with TRBJ2-3; D is ambiguous. V was trimmed by 0 bases and J by 3 bases, leaving 8 bases between them. This CDR3 region has 14 residues. Looked up from germline, CDR1 is SGHRS and CDR2 is YFSETQ.

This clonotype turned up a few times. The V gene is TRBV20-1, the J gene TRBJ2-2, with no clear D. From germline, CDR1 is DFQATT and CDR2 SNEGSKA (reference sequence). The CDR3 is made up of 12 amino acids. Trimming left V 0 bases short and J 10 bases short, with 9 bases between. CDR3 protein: CSAREVPKELFF. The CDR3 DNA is TGCAGTGCTAGAGAGGTGCCAAAGGAGCTGTTTTTT.

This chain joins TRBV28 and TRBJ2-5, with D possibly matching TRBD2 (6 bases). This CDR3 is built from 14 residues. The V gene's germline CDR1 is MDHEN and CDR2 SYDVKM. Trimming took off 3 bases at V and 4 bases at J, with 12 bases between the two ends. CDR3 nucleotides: TGTGCCAGCAGTTTCGGGGGTGGGTCAGAGACCCAGTACTTC. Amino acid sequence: CASSFGGGSETQYF.

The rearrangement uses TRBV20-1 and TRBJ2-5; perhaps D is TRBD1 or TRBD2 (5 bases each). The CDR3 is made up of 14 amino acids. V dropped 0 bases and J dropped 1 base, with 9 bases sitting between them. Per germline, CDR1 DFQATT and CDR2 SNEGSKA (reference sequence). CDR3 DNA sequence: TGCAGTGCTAGAGATTTAGGGACCCAAGAGACCCAGTACTTC. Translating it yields CSARDLGTQETQYF.